Described below is a single TCR beta chain sequence and its context. The data stem from a study of blood T cell repertoires in COVID-19. Study context: The analysed material was cDNA or gDNA that came from T cells, B-cell-depleted T cells, or PBMCs.

The germline CDR1 and CDR2 sequences are LNHDA and SQIVND (reference sequence). V dropped 3 bases and J dropped 0 bases, with 11 bases sitting between them. This CDR3 is 15 amino acids long. Using immunoSEQ multiplex PCR, the repertoire was profiled, and TCRdb retains in-frame clones only, with some absent. In the table there are 250,000 to 300,000 clones, 88% of which are singletons. Sequenced material: peripheral blood. The TCR originated in a woman aged 25 to 45 with acute or convalescent COVID-19. The chain employs TRBV19 and TRBJ1-2; D is ambiguous. CDR3 in amino acids: CASSIYSAANYGYTF. The CDR3 region has the DNA TGTGCCAGTAGTATTTATAGCGCAGCTAACTATGGCTACACCTTC.